This T cell receptor beta chain stems from a study of blood T cell repertoires in COVID-19. The method was immunoSEQ multiplex PCR; TCRdb's version includes in-frame clones alone and lacks a portion of them. The sample has 30,000 to 50,000 clones, 80% to 90% seen once. This CDR3 has 15 residues. The V and J ends lost 4 bases and 5 bases, in that order; junction bases with no gene match: 10. Germline V gene lookup returns CDR1 LNHDA and CDR2 SQIVND (reference sequence). The gene calls are TRBV19 and TRBJ1-1, with 7 bases identical to TRBD1. The sequence derives from a man aged 50 or older with active or convalescent COVID-19. What was sequenced was peripheral blood. The CDR3 reads CASSKRGRMGTEAFF. CDR3 nucleotide sequence: TGTGCCAGTAGTAAAAGGGGGCGCATGGGAACTGAAGCTTTCTTT.